This passage covers 9 T cell receptor beta chains from one sample sequenced in a study of memory CD8 T cells in hepatitis C reinfection. The sample's time point: late/post reinfection, 12 to 24 weeks after detection. TCR sequencing was done directly ex vivo on sorted cells, without expansion in vitro. TCRdb's table, derived via immunoSEQ multiplex PCR, lists solely in-frame clones and lacks some. Among around 4,800 clones listed, around 90% were seen once. The sequencing sample was made of naive CD8+ T cells sorted from blood. The receptors stem from a man over 45 with hepatitis C virus infection.

The CDR3 here is CASSQVGGPGNTIYF. CDR3 DNA sequence: TGCGCCAGCAGCCAAGTTGGGGGCCCTGGAAACACCATATATTTT. The chain carries TRBV4-1 and TRBJ1-3; perhaps TRBD1 as D (6 bases). Trimming cost V 1 base and J 2 bases, with 9 bases left between them. CDR3 size: 15 residues. Per the germline V gene, CDR1 is MGHRA and CDR2 is YSYEKL.

The chain couples TRBV19 to TRBJ1-1; a possible D gene is TRBD1 (5 bases). The CDR3 is made up of 13 amino acids. The V end was cut by 3 bases, the J end by 1 base, with 6 bases between. Germline CDR1 reads LNHDA; CDR2 reads SQIVND (reference sequence). The DNA for the CDR3 is TGTGCCAGTAGTATCGGGGGGAACACTGAAGCTTTCTTT. Translating it yields CASSIGGNTEAFF. The full variable domain, its missing parts supplied by reference TRBV19 and TRBJ1-1, is DGGITQSPKYLFRKEGQNVTLSCEQNLNHDAMYWYRQDPGQGLRLIYYSQIVNDFQKGDIAEGYSVSREKKESFPLTVTSAQKNPTAFYLCASSIGGNTEAFFGQGTRLTVV.

This chain connects TRBV27 to TRBJ1-4; D not resolved. Trimming took 2 bases from V and 8 from J, leaving 12 bases between them. The CDR3 loop spans 14 amino acids. Germline V gene data show CDR1 as MNHEY and CDR2 as SMNVEV (reference sequence). This CDR3 reads CASSLGGPYEKLFF. CDR3 DNA sequence: TGTGCCAGCAGTTTAGGTGGGCCATACGAAAAACTGTTTTTT.

The chain joins TRBV13 to TRBJ2-7, with TRBD2 identical over 10 bases. Trimming at V came to 3 bases and at J to 4 bases, leaving 9 bases not matched to a gene. The germline V gene has CDR1 PRHDT and CDR2 FYEKMQ (reference sequence). The CDR3 has 16 amino acids. This CDR3 reads CASSLESSGSTYEQYF. The CDR3 DNA reads as TGTGCCAGCAGCTTGGAGTCTAGCGGGAGTACATACGAGCAGTACTTC.

This clone showed up just once. The chain uses TRBV30 and TRBJ2-1; D may be TRBD2 (5 bases). CDR1 and CDR2 (germline): GTSNPN, SVGIG (reference sequence). The CDR3 extends over 14 amino acids. V gave up 0 bases and J gave up 4 bases, with 10 bases separating them. The CDR3 bases are TGTGCCTGGAGTGTAGGAGGAAAATACAATGAGCAGTTCTTC. Encoded protein: CAWSVGGKYNEQFF.

The rearrangement joins TRBV7-9 to TRBJ2-5, with TRBD2 identical over 7 bases. The CDR3 spans 14 residues. CDR1 SEHNR and CDR2 FQNEAQ come from the germline V gene (reference sequence). The ends lost 1 base at V and 7 bases at J; junction bases unmatched: 6. The CDR3, as DNA: TGTGCCAGCAGCTTAGTTCTAGCGGATGGGACCCAGTACTTC. Its translation: CASSLVLADGTQYF.

This chain uses TRBV30 with TRBJ2-1; perhaps TRBD1 as D (6 bases). The CDR3 covers 13 residues. CDR1 is GTSNPN, CDR2 SVGIG, per germline (reference sequence). Between the trimmed V and J ends, which lost 1 base and 5 bases, there was a span of 9 bases. Here the CDR3 reads CAWSGSGDNEQFF. The DNA for the CDR3 is TGTGCCTGGAGTGGGTCAGGGGACAATGAGCAGTTCTTC.

The chain links TRBV5-6 to TRBJ1-6, with TRBD1 matching over 8 bases. In germline, CDR1 is SGHDT, CDR2 YYEEEE. The CDR3 runs 15 residues. V was pared by 0 bases and J by 8 bases, with 4 bases of the junction left unmatched. The CDR3 sequence: CASSLVPGGDSPLHF. In nucleotides, the CDR3 is TGTGCCAGCAGCTTGGTTCCAGGGGGCGATTCACCCCTCCACTTT. Variable domain in full (rest from reference TRBV5-6 and TRBJ1-6): DAGVTQSPTHLIKTRGQQVTLRCSPKSGHDTVSWYQQALGQGPQFIFQYYEEEERQRGNFPDRFSGHQFPNYSSELNVNALLLGDSALYLCASSLVPGGDSPLHFGNGTRLTVT.

The rearrangement links TRBV4-1 to TRBJ1-5, with TRBD1 matching over 7 bases. Germline trimming cut 5 bases from V and 1 base from J; bases unmatched to any gene: 8. CDR1 and CDR2 (germline): MGHRA, YSYEKL. The CDR3 covers 16 residues. CDR3 loop: CASSKEPQGSNQPQHF. CDR3 nucleotide sequence: TGCGCCAGCAGCAAGGAACCACAGGGGAGCAATCAGCCCCAGCATTTT.